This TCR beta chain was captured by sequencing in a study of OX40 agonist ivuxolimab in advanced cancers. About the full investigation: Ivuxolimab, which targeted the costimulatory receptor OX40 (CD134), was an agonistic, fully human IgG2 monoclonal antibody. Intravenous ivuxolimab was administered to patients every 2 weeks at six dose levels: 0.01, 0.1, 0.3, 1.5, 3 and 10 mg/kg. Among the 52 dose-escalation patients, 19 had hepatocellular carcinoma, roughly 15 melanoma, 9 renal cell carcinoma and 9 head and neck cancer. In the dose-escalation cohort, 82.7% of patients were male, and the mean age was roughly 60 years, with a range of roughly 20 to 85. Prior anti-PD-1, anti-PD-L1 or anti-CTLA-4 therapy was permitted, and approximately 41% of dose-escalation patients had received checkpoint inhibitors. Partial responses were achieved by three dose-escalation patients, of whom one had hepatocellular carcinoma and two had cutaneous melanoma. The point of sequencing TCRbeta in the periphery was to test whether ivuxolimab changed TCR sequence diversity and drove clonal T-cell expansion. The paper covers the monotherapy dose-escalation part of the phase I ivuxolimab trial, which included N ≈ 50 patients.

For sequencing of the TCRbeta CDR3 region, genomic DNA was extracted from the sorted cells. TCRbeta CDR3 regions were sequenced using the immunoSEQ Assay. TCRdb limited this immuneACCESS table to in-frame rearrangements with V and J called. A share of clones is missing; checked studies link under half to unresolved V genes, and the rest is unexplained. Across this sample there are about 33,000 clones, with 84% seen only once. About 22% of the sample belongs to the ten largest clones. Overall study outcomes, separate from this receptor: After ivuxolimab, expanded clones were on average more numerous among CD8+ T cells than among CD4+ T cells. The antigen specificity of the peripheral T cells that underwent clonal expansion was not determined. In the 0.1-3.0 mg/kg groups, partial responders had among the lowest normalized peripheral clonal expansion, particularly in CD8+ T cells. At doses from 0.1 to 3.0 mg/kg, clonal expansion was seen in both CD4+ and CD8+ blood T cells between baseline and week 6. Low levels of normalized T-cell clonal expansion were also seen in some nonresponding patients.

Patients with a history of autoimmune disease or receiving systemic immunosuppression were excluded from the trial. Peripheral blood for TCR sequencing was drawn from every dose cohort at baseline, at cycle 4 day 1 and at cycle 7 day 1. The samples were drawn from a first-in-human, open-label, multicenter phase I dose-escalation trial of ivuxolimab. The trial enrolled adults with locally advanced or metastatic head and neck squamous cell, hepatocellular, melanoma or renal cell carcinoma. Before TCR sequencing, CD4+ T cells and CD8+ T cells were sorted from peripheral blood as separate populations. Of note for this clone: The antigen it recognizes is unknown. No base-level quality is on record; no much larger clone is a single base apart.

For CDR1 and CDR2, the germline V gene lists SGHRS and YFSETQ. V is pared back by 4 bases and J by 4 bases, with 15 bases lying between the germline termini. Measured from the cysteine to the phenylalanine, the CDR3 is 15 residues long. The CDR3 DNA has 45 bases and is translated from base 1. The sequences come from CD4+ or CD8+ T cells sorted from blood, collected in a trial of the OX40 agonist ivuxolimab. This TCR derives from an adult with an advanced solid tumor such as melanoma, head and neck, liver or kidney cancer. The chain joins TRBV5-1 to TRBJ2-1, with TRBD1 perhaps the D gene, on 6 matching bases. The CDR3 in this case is CASSPRNRAYNEQFF. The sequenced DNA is TGCGCCAGCAGCCCACGGAACAGGGCTTACAATGAGCAGTTCTTC.